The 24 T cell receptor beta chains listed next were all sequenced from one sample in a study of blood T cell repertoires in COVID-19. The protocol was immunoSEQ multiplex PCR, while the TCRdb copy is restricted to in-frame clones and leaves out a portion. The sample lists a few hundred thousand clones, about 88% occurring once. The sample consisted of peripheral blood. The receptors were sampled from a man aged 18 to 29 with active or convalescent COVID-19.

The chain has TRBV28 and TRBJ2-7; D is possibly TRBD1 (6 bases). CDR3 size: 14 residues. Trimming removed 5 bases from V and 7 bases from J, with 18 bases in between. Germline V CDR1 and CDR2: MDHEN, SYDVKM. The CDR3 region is CASSVQGSFMEQYF. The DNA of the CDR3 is TGTGCCAGCAGTGTACAGGGCTCCTTCATGGAGCAGTACTTC.

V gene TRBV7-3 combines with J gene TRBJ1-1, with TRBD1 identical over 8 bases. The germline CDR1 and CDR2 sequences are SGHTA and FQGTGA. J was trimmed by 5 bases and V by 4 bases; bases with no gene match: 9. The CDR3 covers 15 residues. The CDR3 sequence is CASSSSGQGGTEAFF. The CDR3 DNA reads TGTGCCAGCAGCTCCTCCGGACAGGGTGGGACTGAAGCTTTCTTT.

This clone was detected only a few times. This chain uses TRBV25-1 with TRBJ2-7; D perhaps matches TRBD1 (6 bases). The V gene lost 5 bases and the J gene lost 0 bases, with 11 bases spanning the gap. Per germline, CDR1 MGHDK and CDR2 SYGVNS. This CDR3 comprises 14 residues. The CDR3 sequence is CASSLTGSSYEQYF. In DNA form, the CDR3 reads TGTGCCAGCAGTTTGACAGGAAGCTCCTACGAGCAGTACTTC.

The DNA for the CDR3 is TGTGCCAGCAGCGCTTTAGGGACAGGGGCTGAAAAACTGTTTTTT. Protein product: CASSALGTGAEKLFF. The rearrangement links TRBV5-5 to TRBJ1-4; 10 nucleotides match TRBD1. Germline CDR1 is SGHKS and CDR2 is YYEKEE (reference sequence). The CDR3 loop spans 15 amino acids. V lost 4 bases and J lost 7; bases outside the gene matches: 7.

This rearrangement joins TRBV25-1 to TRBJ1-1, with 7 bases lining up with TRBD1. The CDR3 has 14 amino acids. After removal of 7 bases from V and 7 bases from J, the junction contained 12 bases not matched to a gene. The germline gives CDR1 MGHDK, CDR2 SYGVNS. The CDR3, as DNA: TGTGCCAGCACCGAAAACGGAGGGGGCTATGAAGCTTTCTTT. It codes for CASTENGGGYEAFF.

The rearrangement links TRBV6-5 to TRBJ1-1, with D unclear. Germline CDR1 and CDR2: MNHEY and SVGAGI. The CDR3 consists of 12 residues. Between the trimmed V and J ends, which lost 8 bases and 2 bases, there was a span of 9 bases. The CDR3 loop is CASGGLNTEAFF. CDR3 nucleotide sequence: TGTGCCAGCGGAGGACTTAACACTGAAGCTTTCTTT.

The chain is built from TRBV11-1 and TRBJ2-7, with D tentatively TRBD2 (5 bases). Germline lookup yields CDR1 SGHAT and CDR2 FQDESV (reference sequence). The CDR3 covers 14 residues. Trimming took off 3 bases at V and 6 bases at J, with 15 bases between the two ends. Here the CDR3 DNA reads TGTGCCAGCAGCTTTCTGAGGGAGAGTGGCGAGCAGTACTTC. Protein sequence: CASSFLRESGEQYF.

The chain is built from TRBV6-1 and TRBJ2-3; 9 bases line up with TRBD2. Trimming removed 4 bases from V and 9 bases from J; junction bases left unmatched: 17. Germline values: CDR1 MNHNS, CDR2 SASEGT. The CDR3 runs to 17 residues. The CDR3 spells CASSGDRVLAGTSTQYF. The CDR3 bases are TGTGCCAGCAGTGGAGACAGGGTTTTGGCCGGGACTAGCACGCAGTATTTT.

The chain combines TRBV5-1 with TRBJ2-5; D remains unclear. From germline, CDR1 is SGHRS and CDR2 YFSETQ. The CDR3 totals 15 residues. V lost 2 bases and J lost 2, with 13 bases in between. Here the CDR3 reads CASSLAGFTQETQYF. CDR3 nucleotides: TGCGCCAGCAGCTTAGCCGGGTTCACGCAAGAGACCCAGTACTTC. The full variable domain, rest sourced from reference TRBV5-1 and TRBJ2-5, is KAGVTQTPRYLIKTRGQQVTLSCSPISGHRSVSWYQQTPGQGLQFLFEYFSETQRNKGNFPGRFSGRQFSNSRSEMNVSTLELGDSALYLCASSLAGFTQETQYFGPGTRLLVL.

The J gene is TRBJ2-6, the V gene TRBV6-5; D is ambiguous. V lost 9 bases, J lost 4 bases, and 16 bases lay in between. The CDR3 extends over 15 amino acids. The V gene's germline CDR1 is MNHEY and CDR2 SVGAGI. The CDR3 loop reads CASNTNAPGANVLTF. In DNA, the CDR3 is TGTGCCAGTAACACCAACGCCCCCGGGGCCAACGTCCTGACTTTC.

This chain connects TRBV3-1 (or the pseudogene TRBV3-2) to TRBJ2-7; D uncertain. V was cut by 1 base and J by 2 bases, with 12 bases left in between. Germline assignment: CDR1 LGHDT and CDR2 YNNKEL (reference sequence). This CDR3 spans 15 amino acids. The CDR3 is CASSQGPTTAYEQYF. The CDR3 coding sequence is TGTGCCAGCAGCCAAGGTCCTACAACAGCCTACGAGCAGTACTTC.

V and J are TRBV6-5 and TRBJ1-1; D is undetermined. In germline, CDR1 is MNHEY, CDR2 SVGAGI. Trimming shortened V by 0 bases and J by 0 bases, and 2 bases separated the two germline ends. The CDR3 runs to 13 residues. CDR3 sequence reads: CASSYSMNTEAFF. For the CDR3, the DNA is TGTGCCAGCAGTTACTCCATGAACACTGAAGCTTTCTTT.

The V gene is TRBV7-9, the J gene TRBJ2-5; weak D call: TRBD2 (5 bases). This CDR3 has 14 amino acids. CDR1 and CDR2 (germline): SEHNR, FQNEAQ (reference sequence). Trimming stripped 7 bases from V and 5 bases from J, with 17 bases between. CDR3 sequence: CASTPSAGWETQYF. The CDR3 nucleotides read TGTGCCAGCACCCCATCCGCGGGCTGGGAGACCCAGTACTTC.

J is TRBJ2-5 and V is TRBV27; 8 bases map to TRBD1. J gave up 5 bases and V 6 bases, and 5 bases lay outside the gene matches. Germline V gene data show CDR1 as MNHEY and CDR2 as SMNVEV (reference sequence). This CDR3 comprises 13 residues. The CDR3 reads CASRNTGGETQYF. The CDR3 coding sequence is TGTGCCAGCAGAAATACAGGGGGGGAGACCCAGTACTTC.

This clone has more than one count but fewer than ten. The CDR3: CASSAGTTYGYTF. The CDR3 DNA reads TGTGCCAGCAGCGCCGGGACTACTTATGGCTACACCTTC. The V and J genes are TRBV6-5 and TRBJ1-2, with D perhaps matching TRBD1 (5 bases). From germline, CDR1 is MNHEY and CDR2 SVGAGI. The CDR3 spans 13 residues. Trimming left V 6 bases short and J 5 bases short, with 13 bases between.

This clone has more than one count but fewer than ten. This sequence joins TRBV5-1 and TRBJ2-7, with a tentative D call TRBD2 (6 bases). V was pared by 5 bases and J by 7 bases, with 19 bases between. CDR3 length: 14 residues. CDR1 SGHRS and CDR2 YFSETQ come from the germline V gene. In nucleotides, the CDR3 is TGCGCCAGCAGACGAAGGGACTTTTTAGCTGAGCAGTACTTC. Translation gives CASRRRDFLAEQYF.

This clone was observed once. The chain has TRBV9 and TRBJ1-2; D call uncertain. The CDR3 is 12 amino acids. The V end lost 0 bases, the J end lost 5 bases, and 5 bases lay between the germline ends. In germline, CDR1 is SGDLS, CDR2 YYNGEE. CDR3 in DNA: TGTGCCAGCAGCGTAGGCAGATATGGCTACACCTTC. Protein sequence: CASSVGRYGYTF.

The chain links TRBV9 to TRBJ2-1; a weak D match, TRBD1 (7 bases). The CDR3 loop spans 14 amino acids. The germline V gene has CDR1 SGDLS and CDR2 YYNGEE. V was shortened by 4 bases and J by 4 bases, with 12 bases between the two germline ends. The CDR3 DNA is TGTGCCAGCAGCCCATCAGGGGGGTACAATGAGCAGTTCTTC. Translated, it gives CASSPSGGYNEQFF.

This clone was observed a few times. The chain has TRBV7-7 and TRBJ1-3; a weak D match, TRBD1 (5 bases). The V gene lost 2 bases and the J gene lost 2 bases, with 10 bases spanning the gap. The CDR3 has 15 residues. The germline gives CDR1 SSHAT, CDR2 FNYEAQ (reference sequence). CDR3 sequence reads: CASSLQEGPGNTIYF. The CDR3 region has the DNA TGTGCCAGCAGCTTACAGGAGGGACCTGGAAACACCATATATTTT.

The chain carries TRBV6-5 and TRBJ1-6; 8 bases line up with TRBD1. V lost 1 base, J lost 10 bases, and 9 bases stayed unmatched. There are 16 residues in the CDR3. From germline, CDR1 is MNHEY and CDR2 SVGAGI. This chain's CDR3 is CASSYWTGQGESPLHF. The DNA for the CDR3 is TGTGCCAGCAGTTACTGGACCGGACAGGGAGAATCACCCCTCCACTTT.

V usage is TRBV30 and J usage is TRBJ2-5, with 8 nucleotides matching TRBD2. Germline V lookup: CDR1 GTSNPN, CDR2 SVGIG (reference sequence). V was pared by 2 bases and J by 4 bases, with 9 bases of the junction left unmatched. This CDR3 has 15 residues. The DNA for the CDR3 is TGTGCCTGGAGTAATAGCGGGGTGGGGCGAGAGACCCAGTACTTC. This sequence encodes CAWSNSGVGRETQYF.

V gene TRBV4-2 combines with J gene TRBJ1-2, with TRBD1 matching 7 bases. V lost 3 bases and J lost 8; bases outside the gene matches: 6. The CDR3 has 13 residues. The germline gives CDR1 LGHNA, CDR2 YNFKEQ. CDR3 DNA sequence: TGTGCCAGCAGCCAGCCTACAGGGGACGGCTACACCTTC. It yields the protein CASSQPTGDGYTF.

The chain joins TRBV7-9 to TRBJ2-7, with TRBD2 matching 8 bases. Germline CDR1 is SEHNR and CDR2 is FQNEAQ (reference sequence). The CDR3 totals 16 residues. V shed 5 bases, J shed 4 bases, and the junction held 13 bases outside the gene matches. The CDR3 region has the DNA TGTGCCAGCAGCGATATAGCGGGGCGGCGTTATTACGAGCAGTACTTC. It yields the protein CASSDIAGRRYYEQYF.

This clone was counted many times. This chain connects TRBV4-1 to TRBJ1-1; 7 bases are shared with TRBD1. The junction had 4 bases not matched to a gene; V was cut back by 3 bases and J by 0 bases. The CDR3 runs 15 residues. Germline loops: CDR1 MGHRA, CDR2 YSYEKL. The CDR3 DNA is TGCGCCAGCAGCCACCGACAGGGCTTGAACACTGAAGCTTTCTTT. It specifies CASSHRQGLNTEAFF.